What follows are 15 T cell receptor beta chains derived from one specimen sequenced in a study of Tregs in tolerant kidney transplant recipients. Recipients received nonmyeloablative bone marrow transplants from related graft donors, with transient mixed chimerism. Sequencing was performed with immunoSEQ multiplex PCR; in TCRdb, only in-frame clones are kept and a portion is missing. The sample shows 84,000 or so clones, roughly 93% of them seen only once. The source was CD4+ T cells from blood (PBMCs), collected 12 months after the transplant. All receptors come from a human patient who received a combined kidney and bone marrow transplant. Some T cells here may be from the graft donor.

This sequence joins TRBV7-9 and TRBJ2-1, with 10 bases fitting TRBD2. Germline V gene sequence: CDR1 SEHNR, CDR2 FQNEAQ (reference sequence). This CDR3 spans 16 amino acids. Trimming took 2 bases from V and 2 from J; bases not matched to a gene: 3. This CDR3 is CASSLWLAGAYNEQFF. The CDR3 coding sequence is TGTGCCAGCAGCTTATGGCTAGCGGGGGCCTACAATGAGCAGTTCTTC.

The V gene is TRBV18, the J gene TRBJ2-1; D gene unclear. This CDR3 comprises 15 residues. The V gene lost 5 bases and the J gene lost 0 bases, with 11 bases spanning the gap. The germline CDR1 and CDR2 sequences are KGHSH and LQKENI. As DNA, the CDR3 is TGTGCCAGCTCAGCCCCGTCGGTCTCCTACAATGAGCAGTTCTTC. As protein: CASSAPSVSYNEQFF.

This chain connects TRBV19 to TRBJ1-2; D is unresolved. CDR1 LNHDA and CDR2 SQIVND come from the germline V gene (reference sequence). Trimming cost V 5 bases and J 4 bases, with 23 bases left between them. The CDR3 is 17 residues long. CDR3 residues: CASSPQSLAGFIYGYTF. The DNA of the CDR3 is TGTGCCAGTAGTCCTCAGAGCTTGGCAGGCTTCATCTATGGCTACACCTTC.

The V gene is TRBV29-1, the J gene TRBJ1-2; the D gene is possibly TRBD1 (6 bases). Looked up from germline, CDR1 is SQVTM and CDR2 is ANQGSEA. The CDR3 runs to 13 residues. The V gene lost 8 bases and the J gene lost 7 bases, with 20 bases spanning the gap. The CDR3 bases are TGCAGCATTCGGGGGGGCAGGGCTAGTGGCTACACCTTC. It yields the protein CSIRGGRASGYTF.

The rearrangement uses TRBV11-3 and TRBJ1-2; possibly TRBD1 for D (6 bases). The CDR3 loop spans 17 amino acids. Trimming pared 6 bases from V and 4 bases from J, leaving 24 bases between. Germline V gene data show CDR1 as SGHNT and CDR2 as YENEEA. The CDR3 DNA reads TGTGCCAGCAGTTATAGACAGGCCTCACCCTCGGGCTATGGCTACACCTTC. Its protein product is CASSYRQASPSGYGYTF. Supplemented by reference TRBV11-3 and TRBJ1-2, the full variable domain reads EAGVVQSPRYKIIEKKQPVAFWCNPISGHNTLYWYLQNLGQGPELLIRYENEEAVDDSQLPKDRFSAERLKGVDSTLKIQPAELGDSAVYLCASSYRQASPSGYGYTFGSGTRLTVV.

The chain has TRBV7-2 and TRBJ2-7; D might be TRBD2 (5 bases). The CDR3 is 15 amino acids. From germline, CDR1 is SGHTA and CDR2 FQGNSA. Trimming removed 5 bases from V and 6 bases from J, with 20 bases in between. This CDR3 is CASSPLRGRGFEQYF. In nucleotides, the CDR3 is TGTGCCAGCAGCCCCCTGAGAGGGAGAGGTTTCGAGCAGTACTTC.

Of note for this clone: Germline and junction disagree at one end, which may indicate a read error. The chain joins TRBV4-3 to TRBJ1-1, with D perhaps matching TRBD1 (5 bases). The germline gives CDR1 LGHNA, CDR2 YSLEER. This CDR3 contains 16 residues. The CDR3 DNA is TGCGCCAGCGGCCAAGGGACGGAGGGGCCTAACACTGAAGCTTTCTTT. Protein: CASGQGTEGPNTEAFF.

This clone was observed once. Mismatch with germline at one junction end may stem from a read error. The gene calls are TRBV28 and TRBJ2-7; 11 bases map to TRBD2. Germline V lookup: CDR1 MDHEN, CDR2 SYDVKM. This CDR3 region has 13 residues. CDR3 in DNA: TGTGCCAGCAGTTTAGCTAGCGGGGGGACCTCGCGCTTC. Protein sequence: CASSLASGGTSRF. The full variable domain, in which reference TRBV28 and TRBJ2-7 provide the parts outside the CDR3, is DVKVTQSSRYLVKRTGEKVFLECVQDMDHENMFWYRQDPGLGLRLIYFSYDVKMKEKGDIPEGYSVSREKKERFSLILESASTNQTSMYLCASSLASGGTSRFGPGTRLTVT.

The V gene is TRBV6-1, the J gene TRBJ2-1, with D perhaps TRBD2 (6 bases). The CDR3 spans 13 residues. Germline assignment: CDR1 MNHNS and CDR2 SASEGT. Deletions cut 6 bases from V and 5 bases from J, with 11 bases between. The CDR3: CASRIAANNEQFF. CDR3 nucleotide sequence: TGTGCCAGCAGGATAGCGGCGAACAATGAGCAGTTCTTC.

A single count supports this clone. The chain links TRBV11-3 to TRBJ2-2; D not resolved. V was cut by 7 bases and J by 7 bases, with 13 bases left in between. The germline V gene encodes CDR1 SGHNT and CDR2 YENEEA. The CDR3 is made up of 13 amino acids. CDR3 coding DNA: TGTGCCAGCACCCTGACCTCGGGCGGGGAGCTGTTTTTT. Protein sequence: CASTLTSGGELFF.

The chain links TRBV18 to TRBJ2-7; 7 bases are a match to TRBD2. The CDR3 contains 14 residues. Germline trimming cut 3 bases from V and 7 bases from J; bases unmatched to any gene: 9. CDR1 and CDR2 (germline): KGHSH, LQKENI. The CDR3: CASSPRGKALEQYF. In nucleotides, the CDR3 is TGTGCCAGCTCACCGCGGGGGAAAGCGTTGGAGCAGTACTTC.

This chain links TRBV7-8 with TRBJ2-5; 11 positions agree with TRBD2. Per the germline V gene, CDR1 is SGHVS and CDR2 is FQNEAQ. V lost 6 bases, J lost 5 bases, and 11 bases stayed unmatched. The CDR3 is made up of 16 amino acids. The CDR3 is CASRGLAGGGLETQYF. The DNA for the CDR3 is TGTGCCAGCAGAGGTCTAGCGGGGGGAGGTTTGGAGACCCAGTACTTC.

The count of this clone is one. The chain is built from TRBV19 and TRBJ1-1, with a tentative D call TRBD1 (6 bases). Germline loops: CDR1 LNHDA, CDR2 SQIVND (reference sequence). This CDR3 region has 15 residues. V shed 4 bases and J shed 5 bases, with 17 bases lying between them. Here the CDR3 reads CASSRHSGANTEAFF. The DNA of the CDR3 is TGTGCCAGTAGTAGGCATTCAGGGGCTAATACTGAAGCTTTCTTT. Looking up the rest from reference TRBV19 and TRBJ1-1 gives the full variable domain: DGGITQSPKYLFRKEGQNVTLSCEQNLNHDAMYWYRQDPGQGLRLIYYSQIVNDFQKGDIAEGYSVSREKKESFPLTVTSAQKNPTAFYLCASSRHSGANTEAFFGQGTRLTVV.

The rearrangement uses TRBV10-3 and TRBJ2-5; a weak D match, TRBD1 (6 bases). Looked up from germline, CDR1 is ENHRY and CDR2 is SYGVKD. There are 14 residues in the CDR3. Trimming pared 3 bases from V and 2 bases from J, leaving 10 bases between. In DNA form, the CDR3 reads TGTGCCATCAGTGAAGGACAGAGACAAGAGACCCAGTACTTC. It yields the protein CAISEGQRQETQYF.

With respect to this clone: Relative to the germline gene, one junction end is altered; a read error may explain this. The chain couples TRBV13 to TRBJ1-5; D gene unclear. This CDR3 has 14 amino acids. Germline values: CDR1 PRHDT, CDR2 FYEKMQ (reference sequence). The CDR3 DNA follows: TGTGCCAGCAGCCTACTGGGTAGCGATCAGCCCCAGCATTTT. Translated, it gives CASSLLGSDQPQHF.